This T cell receptor (beta chain) was captured by sequencing in a study of T cell responses to AZD1222 COVID-19 vaccine. Study outcomes and limitations: Close to half of spike-specific TCRs reportedly recognize unmutated variant regions. An increase in Spike-specific TCR breadth and depth was observed after two AZD1222 doses. Across the whole spike, CD4 TCRs peaked at regions 160-218 and 743-854. There were mostly white British donors and more females than males, and clonal diversity was possibly underestimated.

Data came from immunoSEQ multiplex PCR; TCRdb stores just in-frame clones and leaves some out. The table shows 89,000 or so clones, with approximately 88% occurring only once. The junction had 5 bases not matched to a gene; V was cut back by 4 bases and J by 4 bases. The germline CDR1 and CDR2 sequences are SGHRS and YFSETQ. The CDR3 consists of 15 residues. Note on this clone: Its target is not known.

V is TRBV5-1 and J is TRBJ2-4; 10 nucleotides line up with TRBD1. The sample here was peripheral blood, taken on day 0 of AZD1222 vaccination. The origin of this receptor is an adult in good health. The CDR3 nucleotides read TGCGCCAGCAGCCATCCGGGACAGGGGAAAAACATTCAGTACTTC. Its protein is CASSHPGQGKNIQYF. The full variable domain, with the rest looked up from reference TRBV5-1 and TRBJ2-4, is KAGVTQTPRYLIKTRGQQVTLSCSPISGHRSVSWYQQTPGQGLQFLFEYFSETQRNKGNFPGRFSGRQFSNSRSEMNVSTLELGDSALYLCASSHPGQGKNIQYFGAGTRLSVL.